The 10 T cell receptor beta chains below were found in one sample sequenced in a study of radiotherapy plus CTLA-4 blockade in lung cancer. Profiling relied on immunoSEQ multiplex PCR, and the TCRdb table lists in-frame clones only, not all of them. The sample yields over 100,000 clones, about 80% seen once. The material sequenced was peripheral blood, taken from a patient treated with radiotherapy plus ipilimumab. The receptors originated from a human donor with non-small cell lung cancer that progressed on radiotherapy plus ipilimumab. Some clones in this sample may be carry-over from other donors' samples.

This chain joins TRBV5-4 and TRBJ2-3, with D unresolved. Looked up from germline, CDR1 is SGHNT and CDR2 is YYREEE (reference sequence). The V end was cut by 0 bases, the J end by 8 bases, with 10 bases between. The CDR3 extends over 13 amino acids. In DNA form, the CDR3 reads TGTGCCAGCAGCTTGGACCCCTCTGGTACGCAGTATTTT. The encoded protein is CASSLDPSGTQYF. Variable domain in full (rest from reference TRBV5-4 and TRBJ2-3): ETGVTQSPTHLIKTRGQQVTLRCSSQSGHNTVSWYQQALGQGPQFIFQYYREEENGRGNFPPRFSGLQFPNYSSELNVNALELDDSALYLCASSLDPSGTQYFGPGTRLTVL.

The CDR3: CASSVQIYTGELFF. CDR3 sequence (DNA): TGTGCCAGCAGCGTACAGATATACACCGGGGAGCTGTTTTTT. The genes are TRBV9 and TRBJ2-2, with D unresolved. The CDR3 runs to 14 residues. V gave up 1 base and J gave up 3 bases, with 7 bases separating them. The germline gives CDR1 SGDLS, CDR2 YYNGEE.

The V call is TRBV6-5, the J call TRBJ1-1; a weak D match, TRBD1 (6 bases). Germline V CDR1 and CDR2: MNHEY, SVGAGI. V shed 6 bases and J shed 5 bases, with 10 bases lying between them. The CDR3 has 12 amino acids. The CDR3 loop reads CASRIQGTEAFF. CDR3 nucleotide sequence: TGTGCCAGCAGAATACAGGGTACTGAAGCTTTCTTT.

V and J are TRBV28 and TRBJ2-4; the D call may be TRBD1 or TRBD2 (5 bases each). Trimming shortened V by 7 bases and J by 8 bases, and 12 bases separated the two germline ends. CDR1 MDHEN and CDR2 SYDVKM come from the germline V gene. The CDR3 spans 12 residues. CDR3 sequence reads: CASKSVGDIQYF. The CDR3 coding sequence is TGTGCCAGCAAAAGCGTGGGGGACATTCAGTACTTC.

The CDR3 DNA reads TGTGCCAGCAGCTTTATGTTTGGGACATTAGGTGAAAAACTGTTTTTT. Encoded protein: CASSFMFGTLGEKLFF. This rearrangement joins TRBV7-9 to TRBJ1-4, with D possibly matching TRBD1 (6 bases). V lost 3 bases and J 7 bases, leaving 18 bases between the germline ends. CDR3 size: 16 residues. CDR1 and CDR2 from the germline V gene are SEHNR and FQNEAQ (reference sequence).

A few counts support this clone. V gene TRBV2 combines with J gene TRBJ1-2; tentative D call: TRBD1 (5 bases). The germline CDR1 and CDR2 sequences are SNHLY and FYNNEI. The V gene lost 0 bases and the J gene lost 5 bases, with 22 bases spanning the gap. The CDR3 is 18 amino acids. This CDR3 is CASSEALGAERGLYGYTF. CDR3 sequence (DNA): TGTGCCAGCAGTGAAGCGCTTGGGGCGGAGAGGGGACTATATGGCTACACCTTC.

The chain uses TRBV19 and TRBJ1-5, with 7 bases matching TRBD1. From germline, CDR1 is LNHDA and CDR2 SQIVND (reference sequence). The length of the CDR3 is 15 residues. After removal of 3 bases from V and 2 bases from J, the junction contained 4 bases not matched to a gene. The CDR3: CASSITRGGNQPQHF. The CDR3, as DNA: TGTGCCAGTAGTATCACCAGGGGGGGCAATCAGCCCCAGCATTTT.

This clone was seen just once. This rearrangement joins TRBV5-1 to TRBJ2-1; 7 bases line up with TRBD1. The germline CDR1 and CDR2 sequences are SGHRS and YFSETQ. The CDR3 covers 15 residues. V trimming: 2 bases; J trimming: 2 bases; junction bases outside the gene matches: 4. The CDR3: CASSLLTGAYNEQFF. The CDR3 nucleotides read TGCGCCAGCAGCTTACTAACAGGGGCCTACAATGAGCAGTTCTTC.

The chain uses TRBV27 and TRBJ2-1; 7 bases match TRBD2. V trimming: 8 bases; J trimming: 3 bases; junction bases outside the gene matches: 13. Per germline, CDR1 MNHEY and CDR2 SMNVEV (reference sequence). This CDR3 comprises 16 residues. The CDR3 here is CASSKSWGGDYNEQFF. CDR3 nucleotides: TGTGCCAGCTCAAAATCGTGGGGGGGAGACTACAATGAGCAGTTCTTC.

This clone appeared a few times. The CDR3 loop is CASSPRPGRNEKLFF. The CDR3 bases are TGTGCCAGCAGCCCAAGACCGGGGAGGAATGAAAAACTGTTTTTT. The chain combines TRBV5-6 with TRBJ1-4; D is uncertain. The CDR3 has 15 amino acids. Trimming shortened V by 4 bases and J by 5 bases, and 15 bases separated the two germline ends. The germline V gene has CDR1 SGHDT and CDR2 YYEEEE.